This TCR beta chain is drawn from a study of blood T cell repertoires in COVID-19 (dated by TCRdb to 2018 to 2021). Background on the whole study: Samples covering the acute and convalescent phases of COVID-19 were provided by collaborators in the United States, Italy and Spain. The material from the prospective study consisted of cDNA or gDNA derived from T cells, B-cell-depleted T cells, or PBMCs. Deeply sampled blood TCRbeta repertoires from subjects exposed to, actively infected with, or recovered from COVID-19 were included in the dataset. The repertoires were released in a freely available public database intended as a resource for research on the immune response to SARS-CoV-2. Samples came from the ongoing ImmuneRACE study (first 160 participants) plus 1,254 subjects from 6 global collaborators. The sample metadata nearly always contained a de-identified subject ID, COVID-19 status, age in years and sex. Where HLA class I and class II types were available, the types were taken from metadata supplied by the sample provider, not from assay-based typing. Broader findings and caveats from the paper: How much clinical and demographic metadata was included differed by source and by participant, and the metadata was provided uncurated.

A second Seattle source provided samples from volunteer blood donors who had recovered from COVID-19. Each collaborating institution followed its own protocols to collect whole blood in K2EDTA tubes. Collaborator samples were shipped for TCRbeta analysis as frozen whole blood, isolated PBMCs, or DNA extracted from either sample type. To note about this clone: The antigen it binds to is not known. Germline is not matched at one junction end, which may reflect a read error.

TCRbeta CDR3 regions were amplified from genomic DNA by means of the immunoSEQ Assay, a bias-controlled multiplex PCR. The authors' analysis ran thus. Within the assay, amplification of reference gene primers was used to estimate how many nucleated cells each sample contained. Sequence reads were collapsed and filtered to measure the absolute abundance of every unique TCRbeta CDR3 rearrangement. For each sample, productive Simpson clonality was calculated as the square root of Simpson's diversity index over productive rearrangements. This immuneACCESS table, as held by TCRdb, lists in-frame sequences with V and J called but not all clones. Of the missing ones, under half trace to an unresolved V gene in checked studies; the others have no known cause. V, J and clone size are those of that table, while D and trimming were read from the DNA. This sample holds 140,000 to 150,000 clones; 87% were observed only once. Less than 45% of the sample is held by the ten biggest clonotypes.

Reading the germline V gene (reference sequence) gives CDR1 SSHAT and CDR2 FNYEAQ. From cysteine to phenylalanine, the CDR3 is 17 amino acids long. Of all the DNA, just the CDR3 is kept, 51 bases in frame from base 1. This receptor was taken from a man aged 45-60 years who had recovered from COVID-19. Sequenced material: peripheral blood. This receptor chain uses TRBV7-7 and TRBJ2-7; TRBD2 is perhaps the D gene, given 7 matching bases. The CDR3 reads CASSPGAGAHRKYEQYF. The sequence in DNA is TGTGCTAGCAGCCCAGGGGCGGGGGCGCACCGAAAATACGAGCAGTACTTC.